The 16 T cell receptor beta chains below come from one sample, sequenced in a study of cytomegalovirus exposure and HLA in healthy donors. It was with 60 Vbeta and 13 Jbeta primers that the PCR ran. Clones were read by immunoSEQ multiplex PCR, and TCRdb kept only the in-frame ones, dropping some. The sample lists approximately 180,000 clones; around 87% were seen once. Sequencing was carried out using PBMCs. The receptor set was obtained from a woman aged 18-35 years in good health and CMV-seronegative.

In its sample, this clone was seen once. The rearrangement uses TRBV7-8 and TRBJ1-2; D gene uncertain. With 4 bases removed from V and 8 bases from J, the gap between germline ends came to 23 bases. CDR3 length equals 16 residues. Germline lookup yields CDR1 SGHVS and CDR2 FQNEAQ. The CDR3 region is CASSSAALGLGEGYTF. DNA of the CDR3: TGTGCCAGCAGCTCTGCCGCCCTCGGACTCGGAGAGGGCTACACCTTC.

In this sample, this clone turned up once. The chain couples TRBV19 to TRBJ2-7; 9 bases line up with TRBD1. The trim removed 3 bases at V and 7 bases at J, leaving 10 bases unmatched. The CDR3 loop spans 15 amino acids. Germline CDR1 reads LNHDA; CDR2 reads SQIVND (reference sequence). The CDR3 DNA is TGTGCCAGTAGTATGGGATGGGACAGGGTGTATGAGCAGTACTTC. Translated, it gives CASSMGWDRVYEQYF. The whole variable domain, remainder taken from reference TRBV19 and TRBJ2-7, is DGGITQSPKYLFRKEGQNVTLSCEQNLNHDAMYWYRQDPGQGLRLIYYSQIVNDFQKGDIAEGYSVSREKKESFPLTVTSAQKNPTAFYLCASSMGWDRVYEQYFGPGTRLTVT.

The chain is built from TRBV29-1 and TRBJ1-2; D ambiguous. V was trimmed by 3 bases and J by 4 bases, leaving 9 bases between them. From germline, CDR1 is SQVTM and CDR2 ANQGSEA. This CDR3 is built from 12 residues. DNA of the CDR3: TGCAGCGTTGACCCCAGGCTCTATGGCTACACCTTC. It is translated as CSVDPRLYGYTF.

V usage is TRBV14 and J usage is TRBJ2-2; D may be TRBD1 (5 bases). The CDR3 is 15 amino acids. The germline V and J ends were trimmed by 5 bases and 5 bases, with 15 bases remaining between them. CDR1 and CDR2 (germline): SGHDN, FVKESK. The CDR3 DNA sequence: TGTGCCAGCAGCGGATTGGACATTATTACCGGGGAGCTGTTTTTT. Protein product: CASSGLDIITGELFF.

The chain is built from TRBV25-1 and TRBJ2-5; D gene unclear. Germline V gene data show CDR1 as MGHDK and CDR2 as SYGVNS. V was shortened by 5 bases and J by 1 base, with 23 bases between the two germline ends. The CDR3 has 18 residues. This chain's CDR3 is CASSPWLDQIGPQETQYF. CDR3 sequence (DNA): TGTGCCAGCAGTCCCTGGCTAGACCAAATAGGTCCCCAAGAGACCCAGTACTTC.

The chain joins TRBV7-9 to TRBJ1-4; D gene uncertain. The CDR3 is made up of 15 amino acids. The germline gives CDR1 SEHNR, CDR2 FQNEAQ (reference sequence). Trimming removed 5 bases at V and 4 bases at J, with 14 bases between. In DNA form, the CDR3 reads TGTGCCAGCAGCGTTAGCGAGGGATTTAATGAAAAACTGTTTTTT. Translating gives CASSVSEGFNEKLFF.

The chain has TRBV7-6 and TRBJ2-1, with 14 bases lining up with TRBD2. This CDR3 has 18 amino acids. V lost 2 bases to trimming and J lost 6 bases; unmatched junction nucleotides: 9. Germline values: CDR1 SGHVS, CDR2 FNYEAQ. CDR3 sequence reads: CASSLNRLAGGLGNEQFF. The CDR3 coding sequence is TGTGCCAGCAGCTTAAACCGACTAGCGGGAGGGCTCGGCAATGAGCAGTTCTTC. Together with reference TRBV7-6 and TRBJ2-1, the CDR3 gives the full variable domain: GAGVSQSPRYKVTKRGQDVALRCDPISGHVSLYWYRQALGQGPEFLTYFNYEAQQDKSGLPNDRFSAERPEGSISTLTIQRTEQRDSAMYRCASSLNRLAGGLGNEQFFGPGTRLTVL.

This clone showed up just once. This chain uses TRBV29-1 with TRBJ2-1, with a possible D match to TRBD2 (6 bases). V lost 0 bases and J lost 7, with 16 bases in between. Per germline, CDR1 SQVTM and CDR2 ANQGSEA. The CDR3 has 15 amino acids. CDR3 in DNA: TGCAGCGTTGAAGATCTGGCTAGCGTCGGGAATGAGCAGTTCTTC. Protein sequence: CSVEDLASVGNEQFF.

CDR3 loop: CASSLRVVAGAVDEQYF. The CDR3, as DNA: TGCGCCAGCAGCTTGCGAGTCGTAGCGGGGGCGGTCGACGAGCAGTACTTC. The chain joins TRBV5-1 to TRBJ2-7, with TRBD2 matching over 9 bases. CDR3 size: 17 residues. Germline loops: CDR1 SGHRS, CDR2 YFSETQ. Trimming took 1 base from V and 5 from J; bases not matched to a gene: 13.

This CDR3 is CASNERRTSGGEDTQYF. CDR3 nucleotide sequence: TGTGCCAGCAATGAGAGAAGGACTAGCGGGGGAGAGGATACGCAGTATTTT. The chain couples TRBV6-1 to TRBJ2-3; 13 bases are shared with TRBD2. The CDR3 is 17 residues long. Germline V gene lookup returns CDR1 MNHNS and CDR2 SASEGT. After removal of 7 bases from V and 6 bases from J, the junction contained 13 bases not matched to a gene.

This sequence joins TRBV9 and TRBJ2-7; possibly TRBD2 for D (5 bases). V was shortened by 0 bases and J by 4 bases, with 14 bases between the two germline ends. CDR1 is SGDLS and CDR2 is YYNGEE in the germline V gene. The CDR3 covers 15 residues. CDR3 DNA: TGTGCCAGCAGCGTAGTCGGTCAGCGGAGGTACGAGCAGTACTTC. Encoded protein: CASSVVGQRRYEQYF.

CDR3 protein: CASSGTGGGETQYF. In nucleotides, the CDR3 is TGTGCCAGCAGCGGGACAGGGGGGGGAGAGACCCAGTACTTC. The chain uses TRBV2 and TRBJ2-5, with 11 bases matching TRBD1. Trimming took 6 bases from V and 4 from J; bases not matched to a gene: 4. Germline assignment: CDR1 SNHLY and CDR2 FYNNEI. The CDR3 loop spans 14 amino acids.

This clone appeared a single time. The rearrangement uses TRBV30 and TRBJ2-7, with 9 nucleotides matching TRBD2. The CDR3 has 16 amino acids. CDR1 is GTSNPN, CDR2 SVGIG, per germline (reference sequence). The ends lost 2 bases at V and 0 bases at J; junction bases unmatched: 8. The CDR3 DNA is TGTGCCTGGAGTTGGGTAGCGGGAGCCCTCTCCTACGAGCAGTACTTC. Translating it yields CAWSWVAGALSYEQYF.

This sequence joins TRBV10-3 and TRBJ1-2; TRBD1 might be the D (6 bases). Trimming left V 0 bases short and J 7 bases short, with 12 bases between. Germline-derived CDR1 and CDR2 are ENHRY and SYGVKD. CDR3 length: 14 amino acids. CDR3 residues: CAISESSRGSGYTF. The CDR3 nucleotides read TGTGCCATCAGTGAGTCATCAAGGGGGTCTGGCTACACCTTC.

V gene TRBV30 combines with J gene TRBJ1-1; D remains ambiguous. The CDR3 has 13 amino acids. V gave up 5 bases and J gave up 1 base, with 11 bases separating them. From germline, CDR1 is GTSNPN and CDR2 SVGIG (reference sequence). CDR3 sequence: CAWGKGGNTEAFF. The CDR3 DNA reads TGTGCCTGGGGAAAGGGAGGGAACACTGAAGCTTTCTTT.

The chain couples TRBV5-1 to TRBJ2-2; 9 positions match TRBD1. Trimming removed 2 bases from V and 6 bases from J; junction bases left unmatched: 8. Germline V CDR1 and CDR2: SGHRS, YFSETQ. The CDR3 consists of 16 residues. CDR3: CASSFNTGGLAGELFF. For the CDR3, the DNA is TGCGCCAGCAGCTTTAATACAGGGGGCTTGGCCGGGGAGCTGTTTTTT.